Below are 3 T cell receptor beta chains sequenced from a single sample in a study of blood T cell repertoires in COVID-19 (dated by TCRdb to between 2020 and 2021). The library came from the immunoSEQ multiplex PCR assay. TCRdb took this table from immuneACCESS and kept in-frame rearrangements with V and J called. Such tables lack part of the clones; where checked against another copy, unresolved V genes explain under half of the gap, and the rest is unexplained. The sample contains more than 300,000 clones, 90% of them found a single time. Roughly 3.6% of the sample belongs to the ten largest clones. Source material: PBMCs or T cells enriched from blood (not recorded which). The receptor set was obtained from a woman aged 30 to 39 who had been exposed to COVID-19.

This clone was counted once. The CDR3, as DNA: TGTGCCAGCAGCCGAACAGGCGCCGACGGGCAGCCCCAGCATTTT. It codes for CASSRTGADGQPQHF. The rearrangement links TRBV6-5 to TRBJ1-5; perhaps TRBD1 as D (5 bases). V lost 6 bases to trimming and J lost 7 bases, with 19 bases between them. The CDR3 covers 15 residues. Per germline, CDR1 MNHEY and CDR2 SVGAGI.

The chain couples TRBV15 to TRBJ2-7; 7 nucleotides match TRBD1. Germline V CDR1 and CDR2: LNHNV, YYDKDF (reference sequence). This CDR3 contains 16 residues. V shed 3 bases, J shed 7 bases, and the junction held 15 bases outside the gene matches. The CDR3 DNA reads TGTGCCACCAGCAGTTTGACAGGGTCGGTAGCACAAGAGCAGTACTTC. It is translated as CATSSLTGSVAQEQYF.

The V and J genes are TRBV27 and TRBJ1-6; D is perhaps TRBD1 (6 bases). Germline V gene sequence: CDR1 MNHEY, CDR2 SMNVEV (reference sequence). The ends were cut back, 5 bases at V and 9 bases at J, with 23 bases in the middle. CDR3 length: 17 residues. Here the CDR3 reads CASSPPQRWGGTSPLHF. In nucleotides, the CDR3 is TGTGCCAGCAGTCCCCCCCAGAGATGGGGGGGCACTTCACCCCTCCACTTT.